This T cell receptor (beta chain) was found in a study of beta chain features in type 1 diabetes. Every bit of the isolated RNA underwent reverse transcription, so sequencing read expressed TCRB transcripts. Generated by immunoSEQ multiplex PCR, the TCRdb table keeps only in-frame clones and is missing some. The top ten hold approximately 0.035% of the sample, which has fewer than 500,000 clones, about 14% seen once. The V end lost 0 bases, the J end lost 7 bases, and 13 bases lay between the germline ends. The V gene's germline CDR1 is MNHEY and CDR2 SVGAGI. The CDR3 totals 14 residues. Populations isolated by sorting all had purity greater than 95%.

This sequence originates from a man aged 25 to 45 in good health. Sequenced: naive CD4+ T cells from blood. The genes are TRBV6-5 and TRBJ2-7; D might be TRBD2 (5 bases). CDR3 nucleotide sequence: TGTGCCAGCAGTTACTCGAACGGGGTAGGTGAGCAGTACGTC. Amino acids: CASSYSNGVGEQYV.